There are many counts of the clone carrying this TCR beta chain. Documented time point: sample taken at primary tumor resection. Tumor, nontumor lung or frozen PBMC supplied whole RNA that was sequenced unsorted. The cohort: around 77 early-stage, untreated non-small cell lung cancer patients. The data were taken from a study of spatial heterogeneity in lung cancer. The wider study: Raw reads contained each unique TCR and UMI combination more than ten times on average.

CDR3 length: 13 residues. Trimming pared 6 bases from V and 6 bases from J, leaving 12 bases between. The germline V gene encodes CDR1 KGHSH and CDR2 LQKENI. Every individual TCR cDNA molecule carried its own unique molecular identifier, which allowed correction of PCR and sequencing errors. MiXCR, applied by TCRdb to the 5' RACE reads, yields one record per CDR3 protein. The sample includes tens of thousands of distinct CDR3 sequences, 10% to 15% of them seen just once. The sequencing here drew on PBMCs, taken at surgery. The V and J genes are TRBV18 and TRBJ1-5, with D possibly being TRBD1 (5 bases). This TCR derives from a male donor with early-stage non-small cell lung cancer. CDR3 amino acids: CASSQGVGQPQHF. The CDR3 DNA sequence: TGTGCCAGCTCGCAGGGAGTAGGTCAGCCCCAGCATTTT.